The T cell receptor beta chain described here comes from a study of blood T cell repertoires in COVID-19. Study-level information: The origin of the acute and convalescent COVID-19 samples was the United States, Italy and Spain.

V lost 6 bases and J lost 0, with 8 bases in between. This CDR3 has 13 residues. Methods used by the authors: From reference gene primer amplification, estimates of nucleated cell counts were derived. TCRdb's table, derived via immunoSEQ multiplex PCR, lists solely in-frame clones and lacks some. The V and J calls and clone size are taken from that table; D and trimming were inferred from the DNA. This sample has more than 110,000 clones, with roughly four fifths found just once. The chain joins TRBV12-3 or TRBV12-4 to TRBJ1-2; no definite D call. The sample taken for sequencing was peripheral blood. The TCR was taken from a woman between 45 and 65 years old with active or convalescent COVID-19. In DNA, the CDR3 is TGTGCCAGCAGAGAAGACACTAACTATGGCTACACCTTC. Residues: CASREDTNYGYTF.